Presented here are 26 T cell receptor beta chains from one specimen sequenced in a study of radiotherapy plus CTLA-4 blockade in lung cancer. Some clones are missing from TCRdb's copy, which holds only in-frame ones; the method was immunoSEQ multiplex PCR. The sample lists 70,000 to 90,000 clones; 78% were seen once. The specimen was peripheral blood, collected from a patient treated with radiotherapy plus ipilimumab. These receptor sequences come from a human donor with non-small cell lung cancer whose response to radiotherapy plus ipilimumab could not be evaluated. Some clones in this sample may be carry-over from other donors' samples.

The genes are TRBV2 and TRBJ2-3; 7 bases line up with TRBD2. Trimming at V came to 2 bases and at J to 5 bases, leaving 4 bases not matched to a gene. Germline CDR1 is SNHLY and CDR2 is FYNNEI. This CDR3 comprises 14 residues. The CDR3 DNA is TGTGCCAGCAGTGAATTGGGGGGGAGAGATACGCAGTATTTT. Translation: CASSELGGRDTQYF.

This clone has only one observation. The CDR3 nucleotides are TGTGCCAGCAGCTTGAGAGTGAAGAGCACAGATACGCAGTATTTT. The encoded protein is CASSLRVKSTDTQYF. The rearrangement joins TRBV5-6 to TRBJ2-3, with D uncertain. The V gene's germline CDR1 is SGHDT and CDR2 YYEEEE. The V end lost 1 base, the J end lost 0 bases, and 9 bases lay between the germline ends. The CDR3 consists of 15 residues.

As DNA, the CDR3 is TGTGCCAGCAGTACAGGGCCCCTGGAAACTTTCTTT. Its protein is CASSTGPLETFF. V usage is TRBV2 and J usage is TRBJ1-1, with D possibly TRBD1 on 6 matching bases. CDR3 length equals 12 residues. Germline CDR1 SNHLY, CDR2 FYNNEI. Trimming stripped 5 bases from V and 12 bases from J, with 16 bases between.

V gene TRBV15 combines with J gene TRBJ1-2; D is uncertain. Per germline, CDR1 LNHNV and CDR2 YYDKDF (reference sequence). V lost 0 bases and J lost 5, with 10 bases in between. This CDR3 has 14 amino acids. This CDR3 is CATSRENIEYGYTF. Written as DNA, the CDR3 is TGTGCCACCAGCAGAGAAAATATTGAGTATGGCTACACCTTC.

This clone appeared a single time. The rearrangement links TRBV7-8 to TRBJ1-2; no firm D call. In germline, CDR1 is SGHVS, CDR2 FQNEAQ. The CDR3 totals 13 residues. V dropped 0 bases and J dropped 3 bases, with 5 bases sitting between them. In DNA, the CDR3 is TGTGCCAGCAGCTTAGCCCCTCACTATGGCTACACCTTC. It yields the protein CASSLAPHYGYTF.

V gene TRBV30 combines with J gene TRBJ1-1, with no clear D. CDR3 length: 11 amino acids. Germline CDR1 is GTSNPN and CDR2 is SVGIG (reference sequence). With 2 bases removed from V and 6 bases from J, the gap between germline ends came to 7 bases. This CDR3 reads CAWSSGSEAFF. In DNA, the CDR3 is TGTGCCTGGAGTAGCGGATCTGAAGCTTTCTTT.

V is TRBV19 and J is TRBJ1-2; D possibly corresponds to TRBD1 (6 bases). CDR3 length equals 16 residues. The V gene lost 10 bases and the J gene lost 2 bases, with 23 bases spanning the gap. CDR1 and CDR2 from the germline V gene are LNHDA and SQIVND (reference sequence). The CDR3 nucleotides read TGTGCCACCATCCCAGAAGGACAGCGTCGCAACTATGGCTACACCTTC. This gives the protein CATIPEGQRRNYGYTF.

V and J are TRBV6-6 and TRBJ1-1; D is undetermined. V was trimmed by 0 bases and J by 0 bases, leaving 8 bases between them. CDR3 length equals 15 residues. Germline V gives CDR1 MNHNY, CDR2 SVGAGI (reference sequence). CDR3 nucleotides: TGTGCCAGCAGTTACTCTCCGGTTATGAACACTGAAGCTTTCTTT. Its protein product is CASSYSPVMNTEAFF.

V and J are TRBV10-3 and TRBJ1-1; TRBD1 is a possible D gene (6 bases). With 3 bases removed from V and 0 bases from J, the gap between germline ends came to 14 bases. This CDR3 has 16 amino acids. The germline gives CDR1 ENHRY, CDR2 SYGVKD. The CDR3 DNA is TGTGCCATCAGTGACGGAACGACAGGAGTGAACACTGAAGCTTTCTTT. Translated: CAISDGTTGVNTEAFF.

CDR3 in DNA: TGTGCCAGCAGCAGGACAGGGAGGGCCCAAGAGACCCAGTACTTC. This translates into CASSRTGRAQETQYF. The chain employs TRBV7-3 and TRBJ2-5; D perhaps matches TRBD1 (8 bases). CDR1 and CDR2 from the germline V gene are SGHTA and FQGTGA. V was pared by 5 bases and J by 1 base, with 14 bases between. This CDR3 is 15 amino acids long.

The chain couples TRBV27 to TRBJ2-3, with TRBD2 identical over 9 bases. From germline, CDR1 is MNHEY and CDR2 SMNVEV (reference sequence). V lost 10 bases, J lost 1 base, and 9 bases stayed unmatched. This CDR3 contains 15 residues. The CDR3 DNA reads TGTGCCACCTCCCCAGCGGGGGGACGCACAGATACGCAGTATTTT. Its protein product is CATSPAGGRTDTQYF.

J is TRBJ2-5 and V is TRBV7-9; the D is unclear. The V end lost 5 bases, the J end lost 5 bases, and 18 bases lay between the germline ends. CDR1 and CDR2 from the germline V gene are SEHNR and FQNEAQ (reference sequence). The CDR3 loop spans 15 amino acids. The CDR3 reads CASSIEIGWAETQYF. The CDR3 DNA sequence: TGTGCCAGCAGCATAGAGATCGGCTGGGCGGAGACCCAGTACTTC.

This chain joins TRBV7-9 and TRBJ1-6; 9 bases are shared with TRBD1. Trimming removed 4 bases from V and 7 bases from J; junction bases left unmatched: 5. The CDR3 sequence is 15 residues long. Germline V gene lookup returns CDR1 SEHNR and CDR2 FQNEAQ (reference sequence). The CDR3 nucleotides read TGTGCCAGCAGCTGGACAGGGGAGAGCAATTCACCCCTCCACTTT. Its translation: CASSWTGESNSPLHF.

The V and J genes are TRBV19 and TRBJ2-3, with TRBD2 matching over 14 bases. CDR3 size: 16 residues. The V gene end was trimmed by 6 bases and the J gene end by 2 bases; junction bases not matched to a gene: 4. Germline V gives CDR1 LNHDA, CDR2 SQIVND (reference sequence). The CDR3 nucleotides are TGTGCCAGTAGCAGACTAGCGGGGGGGAACACAGATACGCAGTATTTT. It codes for CASSRLAGGNTDTQYF.

This clone was seen only once. The chain carries TRBV5-6 and TRBJ1-6, with unresolved D. This CDR3 contains 15 residues. Trimming removed 0 bases at V and 14 bases at J, with 18 bases between. Germline V gene sequence: CDR1 SGHDT, CDR2 YYEEEE. CDR3 region: CASSLGGPSGRALHF. For the CDR3, the DNA is TGTGCCAGCAGCTTGGGTGGCCCTTCGGGGAGGGCCCTCCACTTT.

The chain has TRBV5-1 and TRBJ2-2, with 7 bases fitting TRBD2. The CDR3 loop spans 14 amino acids. The germline CDR1 and CDR2 sequences are SGHRS and YFSETQ. Unmatched junction bases numbered 10, after V lost 7 bases and J lost 7 bases. The CDR3 spells CASGTTSASGELFF. CDR3 nucleotide sequence: TGCGCCAGCGGCACTACTAGCGCCAGCGGGGAGCTGTTTTTT.

The chain uses TRBV4-2 and TRBJ2-2, with TRBD2 identical over 7 bases. The CDR3 spans 18 residues. J lost 5 bases, V lost 0 bases, and 12 bases had no gene match. Germline values: CDR1 LGHNA, CDR2 YNFKEQ. The CDR3 region has the DNA TGTGCCAGCAGCCAAGATCTTGGGGGGGTTCTTGCTACCGGGGAGCTGTTTTTT. Protein sequence: CASSQDLGGVLATGELFF.

This chain joins TRBV19 and TRBJ2-1; no clear D gene. In germline, CDR1 is LNHDA, CDR2 SQIVND (reference sequence). The CDR3 totals 14 residues. V was clipped by 6 bases and J by 0 bases, with 9 bases between them. The CDR3 DNA reads as TGTGCCAGTAGATCCCGGAGCTCCTACAATGAGCAGTTCTTC. Protein product: CASRSRSSYNEQFF.

The chain links TRBV28 to TRBJ1-1; the D gene is possibly TRBD1 (6 bases). Germline V gene data show CDR1 as MDHEN and CDR2 as SYDVKM. The CDR3 extends over 15 amino acids. Trimming shortened V by 9 bases and J by 1 base, and 18 bases separated the two germline ends. The CDR3 sequence: CASPGDSEGNTEAFF. In DNA form, the CDR3 reads TGTGCCAGTCCAGGGGATTCAGAAGGGAACACTGAAGCTTTCTTT. Together with reference TRBV28 and TRBJ1-1, the CDR3 gives the full variable domain: DVKVTQSSRYLVKRTGEKVFLECVQDMDHENMFWYRQDPGLGLRLIYFSYDVKMKEKGDIPEGYSVSREKKERFSLILESASTNQTSMYLCASPGDSEGNTEAFFGQGTRLTVV.

The chain links TRBV4-1 to TRBJ2-5, with 7 bases fitting TRBD1. J lost 0 bases, V lost 0 bases, and 4 bases had no gene match. The CDR3 extends over 16 amino acids. In germline, CDR1 is MGHRA, CDR2 YSYEKL. CDR3 residues: CASSQEGDSYQETQYF. The CDR3 DNA is TGCGCCAGCAGCCAAGAGGGGGACAGCTACCAAGAGACCCAGTACTTC.

J is TRBJ2-1 and V is TRBV5-4; 9 bases align to TRBD2. Germline V CDR1 and CDR2: SGHNT, YYREEE (reference sequence). The CDR3 contains 16 residues. The V gene end was trimmed by 4 bases and the J gene end by 3 bases; junction bases not matched to a gene: 8. The CDR3 coding sequence is TGTGCCAGCAGCATTGCTCTAGCGGGAAACTACAATGAGCAGTTCTTC. Encoded protein: CASSIALAGNYNEQFF.

This sequence joins TRBV5-6 and TRBJ1-1; D gene uncertain. The CDR3 consists of 11 residues. The V end lost 4 bases, the J end lost 6 bases, and 7 bases lay between the germline ends. From germline, CDR1 is SGHDT and CDR2 YYEEEE. The CDR3 DNA reads as TGTGCCAGCAGCCTTTTCTCTGAAGCTTTCTTT. Protein: CASSLFSEAFF.

The chain couples TRBV4-1 to TRBJ2-3, with TRBD2 matching over 9 bases. V dropped 3 bases and J dropped 0; count of bases not matched to a gene: 10. The germline CDR1 and CDR2 sequences are MGHRA and YSYEKL. The CDR3 loop spans 18 amino acids. In DNA form, the CDR3 reads TGCGCCAGCAGCCAGGACCTAGCGGGGACGCAGAGCACAGATACGCAGTATTTT. This encodes CASSQDLAGTQSTDTQYF.

The chain's CDR3 is CASEDWSTDTQYF. Written as DNA, the CDR3 is TGTGCCAGCGAGGACTGGAGCACAGATACGCAGTATTTT. J is TRBJ2-3 and V is TRBV19, with D possibly TRBD2 on 5 matching bases. V was trimmed by 9 bases and J by 0 bases, leaving 10 bases between them. This CDR3 spans 13 amino acids. The germline V gene encodes CDR1 LNHDA and CDR2 SQIVND (reference sequence).

This clone came up a few times. V and J are TRBV15 and TRBJ1-4; D perhaps matches TRBD1 (6 bases). The ends were cut back, 5 bases at V and 7 bases at J, with 23 bases in the middle. The length of the CDR3 is 17 residues. Germline CDR1 is LNHNV and CDR2 is YYDKDF (reference sequence). The CDR3: CATSGPDGGGRSEKLFF. DNA for the CDR3: TGTGCCACCAGCGGCCCTGACGGGGGGGGGCGAAGTGAAAAACTGTTTTTT.

J is TRBJ1-1 and V is TRBV6-5; D gene unclear. The CDR3 totals 15 residues. The germline V gene encodes CDR1 MNHEY and CDR2 SVGAGI. With 2 bases removed from V and 1 base from J, the gap between germline ends came to 11 bases. CDR3 protein: CASSYQIRPNTEAFF. The CDR3 region has the DNA TGTGCCAGCAGTTACCAAATCAGGCCGAACACTGAAGCTTTCTTT.